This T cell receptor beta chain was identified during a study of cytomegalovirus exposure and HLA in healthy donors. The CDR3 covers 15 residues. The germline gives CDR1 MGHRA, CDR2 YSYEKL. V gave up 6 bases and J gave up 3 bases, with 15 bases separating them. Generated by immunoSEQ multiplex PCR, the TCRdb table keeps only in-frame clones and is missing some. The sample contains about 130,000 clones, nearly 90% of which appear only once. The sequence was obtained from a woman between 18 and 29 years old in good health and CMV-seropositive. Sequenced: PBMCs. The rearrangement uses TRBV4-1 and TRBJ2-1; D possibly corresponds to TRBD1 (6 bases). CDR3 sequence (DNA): TGCGCCAGCAGAAGCGAGACAGGAAACTACAATGAGCAGTTCTTC. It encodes CASRSETGNYNEQFF.